This TCR beta chain was identified in a study of control samples from healthy donors and cancer patients. Measured with immunoSEQ multiplex PCR; TCRdb has only the in-frame clones, and not every one. The sample has about 150,000 clones, around 94% seen once; the top ten hold about 1.5%. The CDR3 spans 15 residues. V was clipped by 7 bases and J by 2 bases; unmatched bases: 9. In germline, CDR1 is SGHRS, CDR2 YFSETQ. The V and J genes are TRBV5-1 and TRBJ2-5; 9 nucleotides match TRBD2. The sequenced sample consisted of blood. This TCR was recovered from a woman younger than 35 in good health. DNA for the CDR3: TGCGCCAGCCTCAGGGGGAGCGGGGGGCAAGAGACCCAGTACTTC. It yields the protein CASLRGSGGQETQYF.